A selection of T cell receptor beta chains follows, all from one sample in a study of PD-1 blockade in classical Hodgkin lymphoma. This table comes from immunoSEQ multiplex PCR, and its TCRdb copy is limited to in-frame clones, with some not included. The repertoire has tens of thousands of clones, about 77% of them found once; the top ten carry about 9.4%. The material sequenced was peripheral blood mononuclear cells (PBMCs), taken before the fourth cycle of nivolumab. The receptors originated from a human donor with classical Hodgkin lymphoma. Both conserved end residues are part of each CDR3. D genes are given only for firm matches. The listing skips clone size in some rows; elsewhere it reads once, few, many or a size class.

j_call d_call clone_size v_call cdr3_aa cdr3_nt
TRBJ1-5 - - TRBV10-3 CAISRTEEPQHF TGTGCCATCAGTAGGACAGAGGAGCCCCAGCATTTT
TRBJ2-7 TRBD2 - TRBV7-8 CASSLQGTSGRPYEQYF TGTGCCAGCAGCTTACAGGGGACTAGCGGGAGACCCTACGAGCAGTACTTC
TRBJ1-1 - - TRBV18 CASSPGGENTEAFF TGTGCCAGCTCACCAGGGGGAGAGAACACTGAAGCTTTCTTT
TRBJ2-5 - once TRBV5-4 CASSPGGGLETQYF TGTGCCAGCAGCCCCGGTGGGGGGCTAGAGACCCAGTACTTC
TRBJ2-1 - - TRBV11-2 CASSARSGEQFF TGTGCCAGCAGCGCGAGGTCGGGCGAGCAGTTCTTC
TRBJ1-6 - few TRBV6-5 CASSLSRDSPLHF TGTGCCAGCAGTTTAAGCAGGGATTCACCCCTCCACTTT
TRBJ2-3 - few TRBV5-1 CASSPALSEADTQYF TGCGCCAGCAGCCCCGCTCTTTCAGAGGCAGATACGCAGTATTTT
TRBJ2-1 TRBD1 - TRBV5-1 CASSRTGVRTYNEQFF TGCGCCAGCAGCCGGACAGGGGTAAGGACCTACAATGAGCAGTTCTTC
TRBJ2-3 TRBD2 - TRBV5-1 CASSLDKSGATDTQYF TGCGCCAGCTCTCTGGACAAGAGCGGGGCCACAGATACGCAGTATTTT
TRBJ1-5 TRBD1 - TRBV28 CASSRGGQYSNQPQHF TGTGCCAGCAGTAGGGGGGGACAGTATAGCAATCAGCCCCAGCATTTT
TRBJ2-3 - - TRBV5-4 CASSLIPPDTQYF TGTGCCAGCAGCTTGATCCCCCCAGATACGCAGTATTTT
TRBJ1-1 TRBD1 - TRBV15 CATSRPRQGSNTEAFF TGTGCCACCAGCAGACCCAGACAGGGGTCCAACACTGAAGCTTTCTTT
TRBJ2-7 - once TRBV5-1 CASSSGLYEQYF TGCGCCAGCAGCTCAGGGCTTTACGAGCAGTACTTC
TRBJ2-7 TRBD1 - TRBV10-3 CAISGTGVSYEQYF TGTGCCATCAGTGGGACAGGGGTATCCTACGAGCAGTACTTC
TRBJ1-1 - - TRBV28 CASSLPPGGAHTEAFF TGTGCCAGCAGTTTACCTCCGGGGGGGGCGCACACTGAAGCTTTCTTT
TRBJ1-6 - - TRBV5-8 CASNYSPGALNSPLHF TGTGCCAGCAACTACTCCCCGGGGGCGCTTAATTCACCCCTCCACTTT
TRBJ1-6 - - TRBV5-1 CASSLDRLPQSPLHF TGCGCCAGCAGCTTGGACCGTCTACCACAATCTCCCCTCCACTTT
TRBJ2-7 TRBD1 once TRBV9 CASSVGGTAYEQYF TGTGCCAGCAGCGTAGGGGGGACAGCCTACGAGCAGTACTTC
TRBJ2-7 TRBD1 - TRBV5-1 CASSRDSPPNGVQYF TGCGCCAGCAGCCGGGACAGTCCGCCGAACGGGGTGCAGTACTTC
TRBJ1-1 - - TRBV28 CASQGSTEAFF TGTGCCAGCCAGGGGTCCACTGAAGCTTTCTTT
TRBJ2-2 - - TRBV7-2 CASSFHGGASPGELFF TGTGCCAGCAGCTTCCACGGGGGCGCCTCCCCCGGGGAGCTGTTTTTT
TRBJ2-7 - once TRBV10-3 CAISEWAGEQYF TGTGCCATCAGTGAATGGGCGGGCGAGCAGTACTTC
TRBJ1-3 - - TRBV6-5 CASGESSGNTIYF TGTGCCAGCGGAGAGAGCTCTGGAAACACCATATATTTT